The clone carrying this TCR beta chain was counted a single time. Its antigen is unknown. Per germline, CDR1 SGHDT and CDR2 YYEEEE. V shed 3 bases and J shed 1 base, with 16 bases lying between them. The CDR3 covers 16 residues. These data belong to a study of T cell responses to AZD1222 COVID-19 vaccine. Study outcomes and limitations: Spike-specific TCR depth and breadth grew after two AZD1222 doses. There were mostly white British donors and more females than males, and clonal diversity was possibly underestimated.

The assay was immunoSEQ multiplex PCR, and TCRdb's table has in-frame clones only and misses some. The table shows some 150,000 clones, with approximately 89% occurring only once. This sequence joins TRBV5-6 and TRBJ1-1; D is unresolved. The starting material was peripheral blood, obtained on day 0 of AZD1222 vaccination. This TCR was sampled from an adult in good health. This CDR3 reads CASSSWETAGNTEAFF. Written as DNA, the CDR3 is TGTGCCAGCAGCTCCTGGGAGACCGCGGGGAACACTGAAGCTTTCTTT.